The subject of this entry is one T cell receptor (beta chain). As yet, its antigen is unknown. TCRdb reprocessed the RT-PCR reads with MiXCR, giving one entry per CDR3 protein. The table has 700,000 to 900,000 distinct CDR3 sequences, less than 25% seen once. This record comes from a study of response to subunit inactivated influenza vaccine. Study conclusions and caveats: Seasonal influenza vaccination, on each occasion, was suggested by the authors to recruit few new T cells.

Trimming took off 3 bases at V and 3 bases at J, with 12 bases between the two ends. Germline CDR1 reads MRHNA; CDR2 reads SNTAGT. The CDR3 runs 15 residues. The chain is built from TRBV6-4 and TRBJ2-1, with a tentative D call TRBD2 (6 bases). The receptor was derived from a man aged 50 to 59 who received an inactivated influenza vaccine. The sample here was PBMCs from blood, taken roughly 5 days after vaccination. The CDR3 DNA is TGTGCCAGCAGTGAAGGTAGCGGAGACTACAATGAGCAGTTCTTC. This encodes CASSEGSGDYNEQFF.